This paragraph covers one TCR beta chain sequence. Likely unrecorded immune exposures existed in these nominally healthy donors. These data belong to a study of cytomegalovirus exposure and HLA in healthy donors. Study-wide background: A prior study identified 90 million to 120 million unique TCR beta sequences from 200 million or so T cells.

The CDR3 covers 17 residues. After removal of 6 bases from V and 7 bases from J, the junction contained 14 bases not matched to a gene. Germline V gene sequence: CDR1 SGHAT, CDR2 FQNNGV. This PCR relied on a set of 60 Vbeta primers and 13 Jbeta primers. This table comes from immunoSEQ multiplex PCR, and its TCRdb copy is limited to in-frame clones, with some not included. Among some 84,000 clones listed, 55% to 70% were seen once. Specimen: PBMCs. The rearrangement joins TRBV11-2 to TRBJ2-1, with TRBD2 identical over 11 bases. The clonotype comes from a woman aged 40 to 55 in good health and CMV-seropositive. The chain's CDR3 is CASRLPAGSGRANEQFF. The CDR3 nucleotides are TGTGCCAGCAGACTTCCGGCCGGTAGCGGGAGGGCGAATGAGCAGTTCTTC.